This T cell receptor beta chain was captured by sequencing in a study of T cell repertoires in cytomegalovirus infection. Overall study context: CMV infection plus the matching HLA type was flagged by public TCR beta signatures.

Comments on this clonotype: The antigen remains unidentified.

Each CDR3 protein gets one entry after TCRdb re-called the reads with MiXCR. The sample lists about 700,000 distinct CDR3 sequences, roughly 33% occurring once. This CDR3 is 13 amino acids long. With 3 bases removed from V and 6 bases from J, the gap between germline ends came to 8 bases. The chain links TRBV12-3 or TRBV12-4 to TRBJ2-2, with D possibly being TRBD1 (6 bases). The clonotype was recovered from a human donor in good health (CMV status not recorded). Some clones in this sample may be carry-over from other donors' samples. The sequencing here drew on cultured PBMCs, taken from culture after CMV antigen stimulation. The CDR3 DNA reads TGTGCCAGCAGTTTTTCAGGGGCCGGGGAGCTGTTTTTT. Translation: CASSFSGAGELFF.